Following are 24 T cell receptor delta chains from one sample sequenced in a study of gamma-delta chains in newborns, infants, children. TCRdb reprocessed the reads using CATT. The sample lists several thousand delta-chain clones, around 3% occurring once. The sample was blood. The receptors originated from a child who was a newborn, infant or young child, either healthy, febrile or measles-vaccinated (not recorded which).

As concerns this clone: This may come from a read error, since a much larger clone is one base off. Within the sample, other DNA sequences also encode this same CDR3. The V and J genes are TRDV1 and TRDJ1; 7 positions match TRDD2. The CDR3 has 27 amino acids. CDR1 and CDR2 (germline): TSWWSYY, QGS. The CDR3: CALGELSYLYLHFTGGPFNRLDDNLIF. As DNA, the CDR3 is TGTGCTCTTGGGGAACTTTCCTACCTCTATCTCCATTTTACTGGTGGCCCTTTCAATCGCCTCGACGATAACCTCATCTTT.

This clone has more than one count but fewer than ten. TCRdb's protein, taken from a much larger clone, differs from this DNA's translation at residue 8, likely owing to a read error; the protein displayed comes from the DNA. The chain joins TRDV2 to TRDJ2; maybe TRDD3 (6 bases). Germline V gene data show CDR1 as GEAIGNYY and CDR2 as EKD. V lost 0 bases, J lost 7 bases, and 8 bases lay in between. The length of the CDR3 is 13 residues. CDR3 bases: TGTGCCTGTGACACCTGGGGGGTAGCACAACTCTTCTTT. Amino acids: CACDTWGVAQLFF.

Remarks on this clone: The TCRdb protein comes from a much larger clone and disagrees with this DNA's translation at residue 4, likely due to a read error; the protein given here is derived from the DNA. The chain recombines TRDV2 with TRDJ3; 11 nucleotides align to TRDD3. V lost 5 bases, J lost 0 bases, and 5 bases stayed unmatched. The CDR3 runs 18 residues. Germline CDR1 is GEAIGNYY and CDR2 is EKD. CDR3 bases: TGTGCCTGTGGCAGTACTGGGGGATACTCCTGGGACACCCGACAGATGTTTTTC. This encodes CACGSTGGYSWDTRQMFF.

Concerning this clone: TCRdb lists the protein of a much larger clone for this DNA, which differs at residue 9, so this is likely a read error; the protein given here is translated from the DNA itself. Other nucleotide sequences in the sample specify the same CDR3. V is TRDV2 and J is TRDJ2; 9 nucleotides match TRDD3. This CDR3 has 15 residues. The junction had 1 base not matched to a gene; V was cut back by 0 bases and J by 3 bases. Germline CDR1 is GEAIGNYY and CDR2 is EKD. CDR3 protein: CACDTLGDMTAQLFF. CDR3 DNA: TGTGCCTGTGACACCTTGGGGGATATGACAGCACAACTCTTCTTT.

As regards this clone: This is likely an artifact of a read error, given a far larger clone one base away. The same CDR3 arises from other DNA sequences in this sample as well. The rearrangement joins TRDV2 to TRDJ2; 8 bases agree with TRDD3. The germline CDR1 and CDR2 sequences are GEAIGNYY and EKD. This CDR3 region has 17 residues. The CDR3 DNA reads as TGTGCCTGTGACACCCTGGGGGACCCTCCTTTGACCGCACAACTCTTCTTT. Translated: CACDTLGDPPLTAQLFF.

Details on this clone: The TCRdb record carries a much larger clone's protein, which differs from this DNA's translation at residue 6; a read error is the likely cause, and the protein listed here is the DNA translation. This sequence joins TRDV2 and TRDJ2; 13 positions match TRDD3. The trim removed 0 bases at V and 0 bases at J, leaving 3 bases unmatched. The CDR3 covers 18 residues. CDR1 GEAIGNYY and CDR2 EKD come from the germline V gene. This CDR3 reads CACDTDWGIRALTAQLFF. In DNA form, the CDR3 reads TGTGCCTGTGACACCGACTGGGGGATACGGGCTTTGACAGCACAACTCTTCTTT.

This clone showed up just a few times. A junction end diverges from the germline sequence, so it may reflect a read error. This CDR3 is also generated by other DNA sequences in the sample. The rearrangement uses TRDV1 and TRDJ2; 8 bases match TRDD3. From germline, CDR1 is TSWWSYY and CDR2 QGS. The CDR3 totals 20 residues. The DNA of the CDR3 is TGCGCTCTTGGGGAGAGCTTCTTTTCGGAACAGCGGGGATACAAAGCACAACTCTTCTTT. This translates into CALGESFFSEQRGYKAQLFF.

This clone came up a few times. Since a much larger clone is just one base distant, this may be a read error. The chain is built from TRDV2 and TRDJ2; TRDD3 is a possible D gene (6 bases). Germline values: CDR1 GEAIGNYY, CDR2 EKD. This CDR3 is built from 15 residues. CDR3 region: CACDTGGALTAHLFF. For the CDR3, the DNA is TGTGCCTGTGACACCGGGGGAGCTTTGACAGCACACCTCTTCTTT.

Concerning this clone: This sequence may be a read error, since a much larger clone differs from it by one base. This CDR3 is also generated by other DNA sequences in the sample. The genes are TRDV1 and TRDJ2; 8 bases are a match to TRDD3. The CDR3 has 18 residues. J gave up 0 bases and V 2 bases, and 8 bases lay outside the gene matches. Germline-derived CDR1 and CDR2 are TSWWSYY and QGS. CDR3 DNA sequence: TGTGCTCTTGGGGAAGATCCGCGCTGGGGGACTTTGACAGCACAACTCTTCTTT. Its translation: CALGEDPRWGTLTAQLFF.

This clone was recorded a few times. This sequence may be a read error, since a much larger clone differs from it by one base. J is TRDJ3 and V is TRDV2; 13 bases match TRDD3. CDR1 is GEAIGNYY and CDR2 is EKD in the germline V gene. The CDR3 is made up of 21 amino acids. Here the CDR3 reads CACDTVLGDTRSSCDTRQMFF. The CDR3 DNA is TGTGCCTGTGACACCGTACTGGGGGATACGCGGAGCTCCTGTGACACCCGACAGATGTTTTTC.

This clone was seen a few times. TCRdb attributes to this sequence the protein of a much larger clone, which differs from the DNA translation at residue 11; a read error is likely, and the protein displayed is translated from the DNA. V usage is TRDV2 and J usage is TRDJ1, with 13 nucleotides matching TRDD3. The CDR3 is made up of 16 amino acids. Germline-derived CDR1 and CDR2 are GEAIGNYY and EKD. V lost 3 bases to trimming and J lost 4 bases; unmatched junction nucleotides: 7. CDR3 nucleotides: TGTGCCTGTGACGCCAGAACTGGGGGATACGACGATAAACTCATCTTT. Its translation is CACDARTGGYDDKLIF.

Points on this clone: This sequence may be a read error, since a much larger clone differs from it by one base. This chain joins TRDV1 and TRDJ2; 7 bases map to TRDD3. Germline V CDR1 and CDR2: TSWWSYY, QGS. The CDR3 covers 20 residues. V lost 0 bases to trimming and J lost 0 bases; unmatched junction nucleotides: 13. DNA for the CDR3: TGTGCTCTTGGGGAACTAGGGTGGAGCATGGGGGACCCTTTGACAGCACAACTCTTCTTT. The encoded protein is CALGELGWSMGDPLTAQLFF.

This clone was seen a few times. The protein held in TCRdb is that of a much larger clone and does not match this DNA's translation at residue 5, likely because of a read error; the protein shown is translated from the DNA. The chain is built from TRDV2 and TRDJ2; 11 bases match TRDD3. The germline V gene has CDR1 GEAIGNYY and CDR2 EKD. J was trimmed by 7 bases and V by 2 bases; bases with no gene match: 2. The CDR3 is 14 amino acids. CDR3 nucleotide sequence: TGTGCCTGTGACAATGGGGGATACGAAGCACAACTCTTCTTT. Amino acid sequence: CACDNGGYEAQLFF.

This clone has more than one count but fewer than ten. This may come from a read error, since a much larger clone is one base off. Other DNA sequences in the sample encode the same CDR3. CDR3 in amino acids: CALGELEGRCSRPGDPFKPYTDKLIF. For the CDR3, the DNA is TGTGCTCTTGGGGAACTAGAAGGAAGGTGTTCGCGTCCGGGGGATCCCTTTAAACCGTACACCGATAAACTCATCTTT. V gene TRDV1 combines with J gene TRDJ1, with 7 bases lining up with TRDD3. Germline loops: CDR1 TSWWSYY, CDR2 QGS. The J segment lost 0 bases and the V segment lost 0 bases, leaving 34 bases of the junction unmatched. This CDR3 has 26 residues.

In regard to this clone: TCRdb attributes to this sequence the protein of a much larger clone, which differs from the DNA translation at residue 9; a read error is likely, and the protein displayed is translated from the DNA. This sample also contains other DNA sequences that code for the same CDR3. The chain uses TRDV2 and TRDJ2, with TRDD3 matching over 7 bases. V was clipped by 0 bases and J by 4 bases; unmatched bases: 7. Germline CDR1 reads GEAIGNYY; CDR2 reads EKD. The CDR3 contains 16 residues. Here the CDR3 DNA reads TGTGCCTGTGACACCGGTGGGGGACACGCGACAGCACAACTCTTCTTT. It is translated as CACDTGGGHATAQLFF.

This clone is termed medium-sized. This same CDR3 is encoded by further DNA sequences in the sample. The chain couples TRDV1 to TRDJ1, with 11 positions matching TRDD3. The CDR3 is 20 amino acids. Germline values: CDR1 TSWWSYY, CDR2 QGS. V shed 0 bases and J 3 bases; nucleotides not matched to a gene: 15. CDR3 residues: CALGELATFPHWGIADKLIF. CDR3 bases: TGTGCTCTTGGGGAACTAGCCACCTTCCCACACTGGGGGATAGCCGATAAACTCATCTTT.

This clone is deemed large. This CDR3 is also generated by other DNA sequences in the sample. The chain is built from TRDV2 and TRDJ1, with TRDD3 identical over 8 bases. The CDR3 contains 16 residues. From germline, CDR1 is GEAIGNYY and CDR2 EKD. The J segment lost 0 bases and the V segment lost 0 bases, leaving 5 bases of the junction unmatched. In DNA form, the CDR3 reads TGTGCCTGTGACACCGGTACTGGGGGGTACACCGATAAACTCATCTTT. Its translation: CACDTGTGGYTDKLIF.

This clone was counted a few times. TCRdb attributes to this sequence the protein of a much larger clone, which differs from the DNA translation at residue 15; a read error is likely, and the protein displayed is translated from the DNA. The same CDR3 arises from other DNA sequences in this sample as well. The V call is TRDV2, the J call TRDJ2; TRDD3 matches 12 bases. Looked up from germline, CDR1 is GEAIGNYY and CDR2 is EKD. The CDR3 is 20 amino acids. The J segment lost 6 bases and the V segment lost 5 bases, leaving 21 bases of the junction unmatched. The CDR3 bases are TGTGCCTGTGTACCGTACTGGGGGATACTTGGGAGTCCACAGGCAGCACAACTCTTCTTT. The encoded protein is CACVPYWGILGSPQAAQLFF.

As concerns this clone: The protein recorded in TCRdb matches a much larger clone and deviates from this DNA's translation at residue 13, suggesting a read error; the protein here is obtained by translating the DNA. The chain links TRDV2 to TRDJ3; a weak D match, TRDD3 (5 bases). CDR1 and CDR2 (germline): GEAIGNYY, EKD. The CDR3 loop spans 18 amino acids. CDR3 sequence: CACDVRISTAWDSRQMFF. The CDR3, as DNA: TGTGCCTGTGACGTCAGGATTTCGACCGCCTGGGACAGCCGACAGATGTTTTTC.

Points on this clone: The mismatch at residue 9 between this DNA's translation and the TCRdb protein of a much larger clone likely reflects a read error; the protein shown is translated from the DNA. The rearrangement uses TRDV2 and TRDJ1; a possible D gene is TRDD3 (6 bases). V was trimmed by 1 base and J by 0 bases, leaving 14 bases between them. The CDR3 length is 16 residues. Germline assignment: CDR1 GEAIGNYY and CDR2 EKD. The CDR3 reads CACDTGGGPYTDKLIF. As DNA, the CDR3 is TGTGCCTGTGACACAGGAGGGGGACCGTACACCGATAAACTCATCTTT.

On this clone itself: The TCRdb protein comes from a much larger clone and disagrees with this DNA's translation at residue 9, likely due to a read error; the protein given here is derived from the DNA. This chain joins TRDV3 and TRDJ2; tentatively, D is TRDD3 (6 bases). The length of the CDR3 is 20 residues. The V gene's germline CDR1 is TVYSNPD and CDR2 GDNSRS (reference sequence). Trimming removed 3 bases at V and 3 bases at J, with 32 bases between. The CDR3 nucleotides read TGTGCCTTGGGGGAAGGGCCTGGGAGTCACCGACGACTCATGACAGCACAACTCTTCTTT. This gives the protein CALGEGPGSHRRLMTAQLFF. Full variable domain (rest looked up from reference TRDV3 and TRDJ2): CDKVTQSSPDQTVASGSEVVLLCTYDTVYSNPDLFWYRIRPDYSFQFVFYGDNSRSEGADFTQGRFSVKHILTQKAFHLVISPVRTEDSATYYCALGEGPGSHRRLMTAQLFFGKGTQLIVEP.

This clone has just a few counts. TCRdb has a much larger clone's protein, which differs at residue 6 from the translation of this DNA, likely because of a read error; what is shown is the protein translated from the DNA. J is TRDJ2 and V is TRDV2; D not resolved. This CDR3 contains 15 residues. Trimming pared 0 bases from V and 7 bases from J, leaving 14 bases between. The germline V gene has CDR1 GEAIGNYY and CDR2 EKD. DNA of the CDR3: TGTGCCTGTGACACCGCTACGCGGGGCCGAGCACAACTCTTCTTT. Protein sequence: CACDTATRGRAQLFF.

In regard to this clone: The protein in TCRdb stems from a much larger clone and differs at residue 4 from this DNA's translation, likely a read error; here the protein is translated from the DNA. The genes are TRDV2 and TRDJ2; TRDD3 aligns across 10 bases. J gave up 5 bases and V 6 bases, and 11 bases lay outside the gene matches. CDR3 size: 16 residues. Germline V lookup: CDR1 GEAIGNYY, CDR2 EKD. The CDR3 is CACYRGGIRSTAQLFF. DNA of the CDR3: TGTGCCTGTTATAGGGGGGGGATACGGTCAACAGCACAACTCTTCTTT.

This clone is medium-sized by share. The same CDR3 arises from other DNA sequences in this sample as well. The V gene is TRDV1, the J gene TRDJ1, with 10 bases aligning to TRDD3. CDR1 TSWWSYY and CDR2 QGS come from the germline V gene. This CDR3 contains 19 residues. J gave up 2 bases and V 5 bases, and 17 bases lay outside the gene matches. Written as DNA, the CDR3 is TGTGCTCTTGGGCGATCCCATGTACTGGGGGATTATCTTACCGATAAACTCATCTTT. Translating gives CALGRSHVLGDYLTDKLIF.